This T cell receptor beta chain was documented in a study of identical twins. TCRdb used MiXCR to reprocess the 5' RACE reads, holding one entry per CDR3 protein. The sample has a few hundred thousand distinct CDR3 sequences, about a fifth seen once; the top ten hold approximately 12%. This clonotype appeared many times. Looked up from germline, CDR1 is MNHNY and CDR2 is SVGAGI (reference sequence). V was shortened by 2 bases and J by 8 bases, with 9 bases between the two germline ends. The CDR3 consists of 12 residues. Every sampled donor was Caucasian and healthy. The chain joins TRBV6-6 to TRBJ1-2; D gene unclear. Material: naive T cells sorted from blood. The TCR was taken from a man between 45 and 60 years old in good health. CDR3 sequence: CASSYEGRGYTF. DNA of the CDR3: TGTGCCAGCAGTTACGAGGGCCGCGGCTACACCTTC.